This T cell receptor (beta chain) was sequenced in a study of T cells in localized non-small cell lung cancer. To note about this clone: Its specificity is unknown. The junction departs from germline at one end; a sequencing error may be responsible. Other nucleotide sequences in the sample specify the same CDR3.

Study-level findings and limits: Appearance in adjacent lung was seen for a median 57 of the top 100 tumor clones. Patients showing higher blood T cell density tended to see longer overall survival.

TCRdb keeps only in-frame clones here, not all; method: immunoSEQ multiplex PCR. Of around 130,000 clones listed, roughly 90% were seen once; the top ten hold around 1.7%. The origin of this receptor is a female donor over 55 with stage I lung adenocarcinoma. The sample consisted of peripheral blood, taken before any cancer treatment.

CDR3 in amino acids: CASSSDRPDTQYF. The CDR3, as DNA: TGTGCCAGCAGCTCGGACAGACCTGATACGCAATATTTT. The chain has TRBV11-1 and TRBJ2-3; D perhaps matches TRBD1 (6 bases). This CDR3 spans 13 amino acids. Germline V CDR1 and CDR2: SGHAT, FQDESV (reference sequence).